These 30 T cell receptor beta chains share one sample of origin, sequenced in a study of beta chain features in type 1 diabetes. Expressed TCRB transcripts were sequenced because the isolated RNA had all been reverse transcribed beforehand. Assay: immunoSEQ multiplex PCR; the TCRdb copy retains only in-frame clones and omits some. The sample lists 400,000 to 600,000 clones, 30% occurring once. What was sequenced was naive CD4+ T cells from blood. These receptors all stem from a man younger than 30 in good health.

CDR3 sequence reads: CASSSLGREVGNEQFF. CDR3 coding DNA: TGTGCCAGCAGCTCCCTTGGGCGGGAGGTTGGCAATGAGCAGTTCTTC. This chain uses TRBV5-4 with TRBJ2-1; 8 nucleotides line up with TRBD2. Germline V gene sequence: CDR1 SGHNT, CDR2 YYREEE (reference sequence). The CDR3 length is 16 residues. The J segment lost 6 bases and the V segment lost 3 bases, leaving 11 bases of the junction unmatched.

This clone was picked up a small number of times. The V gene is TRBV9, the J gene TRBJ1-5; D is possibly TRBD1 (5 bases). CDR3 length equals 15 residues. The V and J ends lost 0 bases and 4 bases respectively, with 11 bases between them. Germline lookup yields CDR1 SGDLS and CDR2 YYNGEE. Here the CDR3 reads CASSVEGQRNQPQHF. The DNA of the CDR3 is TGTGCCAGCAGCGTAGAAGGACAAAGAAATCAGCCCCAGCATTTT.

This clone turned up a few times. This chain joins TRBV29-1 and TRBJ2-7; 8 bases are a match to TRBD2. The germline CDR1 and CDR2 sequences are SQVTM and ANQGSEA. This CDR3 has 12 residues. Losses at the gene ends were 6 bases for V and 4 bases for J; bases not matched to a gene: 5. Here the CDR3 reads CSVGAGGYEQYF. Here the CDR3 DNA reads TGCAGCGTGGGCGCGGGAGGATACGAGCAGTACTTC.

As to this clone: This same CDR3 is encoded by further DNA sequences in the sample. This chain links TRBV29-1 with TRBJ2-3, with D perhaps being TRBD1 or TRBD2 (5 bases each). Trimming stripped 4 bases from V and 1 base from J, with 9 bases between. Germline V gene lookup returns CDR1 SQVTM and CDR2 ANQGSEA. The CDR3 covers 13 residues. The CDR3 DNA reads as TGCAGCGTTGGGGGGACCGGCACAGATACGCAGTATTTT. Amino acid sequence: CSVGGTGTDTQYF.

This rearrangement joins TRBV7-2 to TRBJ2-7; the match to TRBD2 covers 8 bases. Germline V lookup: CDR1 SGHTA, CDR2 FQGNSA. The V segment lost 2 bases and the J segment 4 bases; nucleotides outside the gene matches: 7. There are 15 residues in the CDR3. CDR3: CASSLLREDEYEQYF. CDR3 nucleotides: TGTGCCAGCAGCTTACTGCGGGAGGATGAATACGAGCAGTACTTC.

J is TRBJ2-7 and V is TRBV2; the D gene is possibly TRBD1 (6 bases). CDR1 and CDR2 from the germline V gene are SNHLY and FYNNEI. The CDR3 runs to 13 residues. Trimming removed 8 bases from V and 5 bases from J, with 16 bases in between. The CDR3 region has the DNA TGTGCCAGCTGGGGGCTAGCCCTTAACGAGCAGTACTTC. Translation: CASWGLALNEQYF.

This clone was seen a few times. The V and J genes are TRBV13 and TRBJ2-4, with D possibly matching TRBD2 (5 bases). CDR3 length equals 14 residues. V lost 4 bases and J lost 3, with 10 bases in between. The germline CDR1 and CDR2 sequences are PRHDT and FYEKMQ (reference sequence). The CDR3 nucleotides read TGTGCCAGCAGCTGGAGGCTAGGCAAAAACATTCAGTACTTC. Translating it yields CASSWRLGKNIQYF.

The gene calls are TRBV14 and TRBJ1-1; D gene ambiguous. CDR1 is SGHDN, CDR2 FVKESK, per germline. The CDR3 runs 12 residues. Between the trimmed V and J ends, which lost 4 bases and 3 bases, there was a span of 6 bases. The CDR3 sequence: CASSRTYTEAFF. The CDR3 coding sequence is TGTGCCAGCAGCCGAACCTACACTGAAGCTTTCTTT.

The gene calls are TRBV21-1 and TRBJ2-1. TRBV21-1 is given as a pseudogene. The CDR3 covers 13 residues. The DNA for the CDR3 is TGTGCCAGCAGCAAAAGGACGGGCAATGAGCAGTTCTTC. It yields the protein CASSKRTGNEQFF.

This chain joins TRBV7-2 and TRBJ2-3, with 7 bases identical to TRBD2. The V gene's germline CDR1 is SGHTA and CDR2 FQGNSA. The CDR3 consists of 14 residues. With V trimmed by 6 bases and J by 5 bases, 8 bases remained unmatched. The CDR3 loop reads CASRTSLGGDTQYF. CDR3 nucleotide sequence: TGTGCCAGCAGGACTAGCCTCGGTGGAGATACGCAGTATTTT.

The genes are TRBV9 and TRBJ1-2; D ambiguous. Trimming took off 4 bases at V and 7 bases at J, with 17 bases between the two ends. This CDR3 is 14 amino acids long. Germline V gene sequence: CDR1 SGDLS, CDR2 YYNGEE. CDR3 sequence (DNA): TGTGCCAGCAGCCGGGCAGGTGAATTTAGTGGCTACACCTTC. Amino acid sequence: CASSRAGEFSGYTF.

This clone turned up a few times. This chain uses TRBV30 with TRBJ2-3; D is unresolved. Germline CDR1 is GTSNPN and CDR2 is SVGIG (reference sequence). V dropped 1 base and J dropped 0 bases, with 8 bases sitting between them. The CDR3 runs 14 residues. CDR3 in amino acids: CAWSDGTSTDTQYF. The CDR3 coding sequence is TGTGCCTGGAGTGACGGCACTAGCACAGATACGCAGTATTTT.

The chain uses TRBV30 and TRBJ1-5; D call uncertain. V shed 3 bases and J shed 5 bases, with 11 bases lying between them. The CDR3 is 13 residues long. The V gene's germline CDR1 is GTSNPN and CDR2 SVGIG (reference sequence). The CDR3 spells CAWRVGLDQPQHF. Here the CDR3 DNA reads TGTGCCTGGAGGGTGGGGTTGGATCAGCCCCAGCATTTT. Full variable domain (missing parts from reference TRBV30 and TRBJ1-5): SQTIHQWPATLVQPVGSPLSLECTVEGTSNPNLYWYRQAAGRGLQLLFYSVGIGQISSEVPQNLSASRPQDRQFILSSKKLLLSDSGFYLCAWRVGLDQPQHFGDGTRLSIL.

This clone was found a few times. V and J are TRBV10-1 and TRBJ2-3, with 7 positions matching TRBD1. Losses at the gene ends were 2 bases for V and 5 bases for J; bases not matched to a gene: 4. The V gene's germline CDR1 is WNHNN and CDR2 SYGVQD (reference sequence). CDR3 length: 14 amino acids. The CDR3, as DNA: TGCGCCAGCAGTGAGAACACAGGGGAAGATACGCAGTATTTT. Its translation: CASSENTGEDTQYF.

This clone was recorded a few times. The J gene is TRBJ2-7, the V gene TRBV29-1, with TRBD2 as a possible D gene (6 bases). V lost 0 bases and J 3 bases, leaving 18 bases between the germline ends. This CDR3 has 16 residues. Germline V lookup: CDR1 SQVTM, CDR2 ANQGSEA. This CDR3 reads CSVEDSAGGHNYEQYF. CDR3 in DNA: TGCAGCGTTGAAGATAGCGCTGGAGGGCATAACTACGAGCAGTACTTC.

This clone was seen only a few times. V is TRBV10-3 and J is TRBJ1-3; no clear D gene. The V end lost 0 bases, the J end lost 0 bases, and 12 bases lay between the germline ends. The germline V gene encodes CDR1 ENHRY and CDR2 SYGVKD. CDR3 length: 17 residues. This CDR3 reads CAISESTRSFSGNTIYF. Here the CDR3 DNA reads TGTGCCATCAGTGAGTCGACAAGGAGTTTCTCTGGAAACACCATATATTTT.

This clone was found a few times. The rearrangement uses TRBV30 and TRBJ2-7; D might be TRBD2 (6 bases). Germline-derived CDR1 and CDR2 are GTSNPN and SVGIG (reference sequence). CDR3 length equals 16 residues. Trimming removed 8 bases at V and 0 bases at J, with 23 bases between. CDR3 residues: CARGAGSLYISYEQYF. The CDR3 DNA reads TGTGCCCGAGGGGCGGGGAGCCTATATATCTCCTACGAGCAGTACTTC.

The rearrangement links TRBV4-1 to TRBJ1-5, with 9 positions matching TRBD1. Per the germline V gene, CDR1 is MGHRA and CDR2 is YSYEKL. With V trimmed by 3 bases and J by 0 bases, 6 bases remained unmatched. The CDR3 is made up of 17 amino acids. As DNA, the CDR3 is TGCGCCAGCAGCCATCCTACAGGGGGCTATAGCAATCAGCCCCAGCATTTT. Protein sequence: CASSHPTGGYSNQPQHF.

The V and J genes are TRBV4-3 and TRBJ2-7; 8 nucleotides line up with TRBD1. Germline CDR1 LGHNA, CDR2 YSLEER. CDR3 size: 16 residues. With 0 bases clipped from V and 9 bases from J, the junction kept 13 bases outside the gene matches. The CDR3 nucleotides read TGCGCCAGCAGCCAAGATCGGGGGACAGGCCTTATCAGGCAGTACTTC. Translating gives CASSQDRGTGLIRQYF.

V and J are TRBV10-3 and TRBJ2-4, with D possibly being TRBD2 (6 bases). With 4 bases removed from V and 1 base from J, the gap between germline ends came to 23 bases. The CDR3 extends over 19 amino acids. The germline gives CDR1 ENHRY, CDR2 SYGVKD. CDR3 loop: CAISGREPKGEGAKNIQYF. In DNA form, the CDR3 reads TGTGCCATCAGTGGGCGGGAACCCAAGGGAGAGGGTGCCAAAAACATTCAGTACTTC.

The genes are TRBV7-2 and TRBJ2-7, with 10 bases aligning to TRBD1. Unmatched junction bases numbered 8, after V lost 5 bases and J lost 7 bases. This CDR3 region has 14 residues. The germline V gene has CDR1 SGHTA and CDR2 FQGNSA. The CDR3 reads CASSTRTGGDEQYF. The DNA for the CDR3 is TGTGCCAGCAGCACCCGGACAGGGGGTGATGAGCAGTACTTC.

The V gene is TRBV7-9, the J gene TRBJ2-3, with TRBD2 matching over 7 bases. There are 14 residues in the CDR3. In germline, CDR1 is SEHNR, CDR2 FQNEAQ (reference sequence). The V and J ends lost 3 bases and 5 bases, in that order; junction bases with no gene match: 5. The CDR3 DNA reads TGTGCCAGCAGCTTTACATTAGCGGGAGATACGCAGTATTTT. It translates to CASSFTLAGDTQYF.

This clone occurred a few times. V is TRBV7-9 and J is TRBJ1-1, with no clear D. The CDR3 has 15 amino acids. In germline, CDR1 is SEHNR, CDR2 FQNEAQ (reference sequence). Trimming pared 5 bases from V and 5 bases from J, leaving 18 bases between. For the CDR3, the DNA is TGTGCCAGCAGCCAAAAAGGATCGGGTGCAACTGAAGCTTTCTTT. Its translation: CASSQKGSGATEAFF.

The rearrangement links TRBV7-9 to TRBJ2-7; D might be TRBD2 (5 bases). The CDR3 sequence is 13 residues long. The V end was cut by 1 base, the J end by 3 bases, with 7 bases between. Germline V gives CDR1 SEHNR, CDR2 FQNEAQ (reference sequence). CDR3 residues: CASSLERIYEQYF. CDR3 coding DNA: TGTGCCAGCAGCTTAGAGCGGATCTACGAGCAGTACTTC.

The sample holds a few counts of this clone. The rearrangement joins TRBV30 to TRBJ2-5; D not resolved. CDR3 length: 13 residues. CDR1 is GTSNPN and CDR2 is SVGIG in the germline V gene (reference sequence). Trimming pared 3 bases from V and 7 bases from J, leaving 15 bases between. Written as DNA, the CDR3 is TGTGCCTGGAGACAGAATCGGGTGGGGACCCAGTACTTC. Translation gives CAWRQNRVGTQYF.

The gene calls are TRBV30 and TRBJ2-3; TRBD2 might be the D (5 bases). Looked up from germline, CDR1 is GTSNPN and CDR2 is SVGIG (reference sequence). Deletions cut 0 bases from V and 4 bases from J, with 11 bases between. This CDR3 comprises 14 residues. DNA of the CDR3: TGTGCCTGGAGTGTATTGGGGAGTGCAGATACGCAGTATTTT. Translating gives CAWSVLGSADTQYF.

For this clone: Distinct nucleotide sequences in the sample also encode this CDR3. The genes are TRBV18 and TRBJ2-3; 12 nucleotides match TRBD2. Looked up from germline, CDR1 is KGHSH and CDR2 is LQKENI. This CDR3 contains 16 residues. Trimming removed 3 bases from V and 1 base from J; junction bases left unmatched: 2. CDR3 in DNA: TGTGCCAGCTCACCGGGACTAGCGGGTGGCACAGATACGCAGTATTTT. This encodes CASSPGLAGGTDTQYF.

The V gene is TRBV2, the J gene TRBJ2-3, with D unresolved. The CDR3 consists of 11 residues. V gave up 4 bases and J gave up 6 bases, with 5 bases separating them. CDR1 SNHLY and CDR2 FYNNEI come from the germline V gene. CDR3 bases: TGTGCCAGCAGTGTTGGCGATACGCAGTATTTT. Its translation is CASSVGDTQYF.

The chain carries TRBV29-1 and TRBJ1-1; D may be TRBD1 (5 bases). The germline V gene encodes CDR1 SQVTM and CDR2 ANQGSEA. The CDR3 consists of 14 residues. V was pared by 4 bases and J by 4 bases, with 16 bases between. CDR3 sequence: CSVAGRERGTEAFF. DNA for the CDR3: TGCAGCGTTGCGGGTAGGGAGAGGGGCACTGAAGCTTTCTTT.

V gene TRBV4-2 combines with J gene TRBJ2-6; D ambiguous. V was pared by 4 bases and J by 0 bases, with 13 bases between. This CDR3 is built from 17 residues. Germline V gene data show CDR1 as LGHNA and CDR2 as YNFKEQ. The CDR3 is CASSRLSQSSGANVLTF. DNA of the CDR3: TGTGCCAGCAGCCGGCTCAGTCAGAGCTCTGGGGCCAACGTCCTGACTTTC.